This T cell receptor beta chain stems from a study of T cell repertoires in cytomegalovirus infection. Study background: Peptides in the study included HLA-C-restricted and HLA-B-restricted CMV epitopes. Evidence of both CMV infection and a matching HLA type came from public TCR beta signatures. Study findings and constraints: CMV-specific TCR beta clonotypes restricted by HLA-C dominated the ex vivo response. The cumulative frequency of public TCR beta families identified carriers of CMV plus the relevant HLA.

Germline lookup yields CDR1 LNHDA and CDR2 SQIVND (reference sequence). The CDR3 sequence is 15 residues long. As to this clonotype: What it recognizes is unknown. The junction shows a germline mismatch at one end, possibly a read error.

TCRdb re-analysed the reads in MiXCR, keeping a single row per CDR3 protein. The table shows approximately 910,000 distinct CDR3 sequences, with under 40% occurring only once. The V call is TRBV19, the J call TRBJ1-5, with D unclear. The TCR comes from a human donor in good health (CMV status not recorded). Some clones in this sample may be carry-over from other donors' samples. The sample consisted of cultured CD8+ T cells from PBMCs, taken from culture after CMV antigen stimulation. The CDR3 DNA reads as TGTGTCAGTAGTATTAGGGTTCTGAGTAATCAGCCCCAGCATTTT. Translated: CVSSIRVLSNQPQHF.